A selection of T cell receptor beta chains follows, all from one sample in a study of response to subunit inactivated influenza vaccine. TCRdb reprocessed the RT-PCR reads via MiXCR and lists one record per CDR3 protein. The sample holds 250,000 to 350,000 distinct CDR3 sequences, over 20% seen once. Sequenced here: PBMCs from blood, sampled about 20 months after vaccination. These receptors came from a man aged 50-75 years who received an inactivated influenza vaccine. CDR3s include the opening cysteine and the closing phenylalanine or tryptophan. The D gene is left open where the match is weak. Clone size is given for some rows only: seen once, a few or many times, or a class if the clone is expanded.

CASAPPLGELNTEAFF	TGTGCCAGCGCCCCCCCGTTGGGAGAACTGAACACTGAAGCTTTCTTT	TRBV9	TRBJ1-1	.	.
CASSQVENTEAFF	TGTGCCAGCAGCCAAGTAGAGAACACTGAAGCTTTCTTT	TRBV4-2	TRBJ1-1	.	.
CASSQGLAGVSSDTQYF	TGTGCCAGCAGCCAAGGCCTAGCGGGAGTTTCCTCAGATACGCAGTATTTT	TRBV3-1	TRBJ2-3	TRBD2	.
CASSFVDNDGYTF	TGTGCCAGCAGTTTCGTGGACAATGATGGCTACACCTTC	TRBV6-6	TRBJ1-2	.	.
CASKRQGDPFGYTF	TGCGCCAGCAAAAGACAGGGAGACCCGTTTGGCTACACCTTC	TRBV5-1	TRBJ1-2	TRBD1	.
CAISESGRWYEQYF	TGTGCCATCAGTGAGTCGGGGAGGTGGTACGAGCAGTACTTC	TRBV10-3	TRBJ2-7	.	few
CAIGRGANVLTF	TGTGCCATCGGGAGGGGGGCCAACGTCCTGACTTTC	TRBV10-3	TRBJ2-6	.	few
CASSDRRYGYTF	TGCGCCAGCAGTGACCGTCGCTATGGCTACACCTTC	TRBV10-1	TRBJ1-2	.	.
CASSITSGRAWYEQYF	TGCGCCAGCAGCATTACTAGCGGGAGGGCCTGGTACGAGCAGTACTTC	TRBV5-1	TRBJ2-7	TRBD2	few
CASSPGSGQSYEQYF	TGTGCCAGCTCGCCAGGCAGCGGACAGTCCTACGAGCAGTACTTC	TRBV18	TRBJ2-7	.	many
CASSQLKQGAQETQYF	TGTGCCAGCAGCCAACTGAAACAGGGGGCTCAGGAGACCCAGTACTTC	TRBV7-6	TRBJ2-5	TRBD1	.
CASSHGQGYEQYF	TGCGCCAGCAGCCATGGACAGGGCTACGAGCAGTACTTC	TRBV5-1	TRBJ2-7	TRBD1	.
CASSSSPGHYNEQFF	TGTGCCAGCAGCTCGTCCCCGGGACATTACAATGAGCAGTTCTTC	TRBV11-2	TRBJ2-1	.	.
CASSSIESGANQPQHF	TGTGCCAGCAGTTCCATCGAGTCGGGGGCGAATCAGCCCCAGCATTTT	TRBV27	TRBJ1-5	.	few
CSVEDGGYTQYF	TGCAGCGTTGAAGATGGGGGTTATACGCAGTATTTT	TRBV29-1	TRBJ2-3	.	.
CSAYRQGASNTEAFF	TGCAGTGCTTACCGACAGGGGGCTTCGAACACTGAAGCTTTCTTT	TRBV20-1	TRBJ1-1	TRBD1	.
CASSQELPLASNYGYTF	TGCGCCAGCAGCCAAGAATTGCCGCTTGCAAGTAACTATGGCTACACCTTC	TRBV4-3	TRBJ1-2	.	many
CASSSPGTSGETQYF	TGCGCCAGCAGCTCCCCCGGGACTAGCGGGGAGACCCAGTACTTC	TRBV4-1	TRBJ2-5	TRBD2	few
CASSFLGELFF	TGTGCCAGCAGTTTCCTCGGGGAGCTGTTTTTT	TRBV12-3/TRBV12-4	TRBJ2-2	.	few
CSVSEGGYGYTF	TGCAGCGTTTCCGAAGGGGGCTATGGCTACACCTTC	TRBV29-1	TRBJ1-2	.	.
CASRFSGTNEKLFF	TGTGCCAGCAGATTCTCCGGGACCAATGAAAAACTGTTTTTT	TRBV7-9	TRBJ1-4	.	few
CASSRPSRSENIQYF	TGTGCCAGCAGTCGACCGTCACGTTCGGAAAACATTCAGTACTTC	TRBV6-1	TRBJ2-4	.	.
CASSQGTGVPNEKLFF	TGTGCCAGCAGCCAAGGGACAGGGGTTCCTAATGAAAAACTGTTTTTT	TRBV4-2	TRBJ1-4	TRBD1	.
CSAPWTNYNEQFF	TGCAGTGCCCCCTGGACTAACTACAATGAGCAGTTCTTC	TRBV20-1	TRBJ2-1	.	few
CATGPRGSSYEQYF	TGTGCCACGGGTCCCCGGGGCTCCTCCTACGAGCAGTACTTC	TRBV27	TRBJ2-7	.	.
CASSLVAGATYEQYF	TGCGCCAGCAGCTTGGTGGCAGGCGCTACCTACGAGCAGTACTTC	TRBV5-1	TRBJ2-7	.	.
CSAPPSRGKPERNTEAFF	TGCAGTGCCCCGCCTAGTAGGGGGAAACCCGAGAGGAACACTGAAGCTTTCTTT	TRBV20-1	TRBJ1-1	.	many
CSARDLVTGQYF	TGCAGTGCTAGAGATCTGGTTACGGGGCAGTACTTC	TRBV20-1	TRBJ2-7	.	few
CASSRDRGIYTQYF	TGTGCCAGCAGTCGGGACAGGGGAATCTATACGCAGTATTTT	TRBV6-1	TRBJ2-3	TRBD1	once
CASSSAAPNEQYF	TGTGCCAGCAGCTCAGCGGCGCCTAACGAGCAGTACTTC	TRBV7-9	TRBJ2-7	.	.
CASSPFNSDYGYTF	TGTGCCAGCAGCCCCTTTAACTCGGACTATGGCTACACCTTC	TRBV12-3/TRBV12-4	TRBJ1-2	.	few
CASSPDTSNYGYTF	TGTGCCAGCAGCCCGGACACATCTAACTATGGCTACACCTTC	TRBV7-2	TRBJ1-2	.	.
CASSPSDGSYGYTF	TGTGCCAGCAGCCCTTCCGACGGCTCATATGGCTACACCTTC	TRBV7-2	TRBJ1-2	.	many
CASSQRTGDAFF	TGTGCCAGCAGCCAAAGGACAGGGGACGCTTTCTTT	TRBV12-3/TRBV12-4	TRBJ1-1	TRBD1	many
CSAQRQDNQPQHF	TGCAGTGCTCAACGACAGGACAATCAGCCCCAGCATTTT	TRBV20-1	TRBJ1-5	.	few
CAWNSGGNSPLHF	TGTGCCTGGAACTCGGGCGGGAATTCACCCCTCCACTTT	TRBV30	TRBJ1-6	.	.
CASSLARTGNSPLHF	TGTGCCAGCAGCTTAGCCAGAACGGGGAATTCACCCCTCCACTTT	TRBV7-2	TRBJ1-6	.	.
CASSLRQGVIEKLFF	TGTGCCAGCAGCCTTCGACAGGGGGTGATTGAAAAACTGTTTTTT	TRBV12-3/TRBV12-4	TRBJ1-4	TRBD1	.
CASNGKARGSPLHF	TGTGCCAGTAATGGGAAGGCGAGGGGTTCACCCCTCCACTTT	TRBV19	TRBJ1-6	.	.
CASRFGGTDTQYF	TGTGCCAGCCGCTTTGGGGGCACAGATACGCAGTATTTT	TRBV27	TRBJ2-3	.	.
CASSTDTDTQYF	TGTGCCAGCAGCACCGACACAGATACGCAGTATTTT	TRBV6-2/TRBV6-3	TRBJ2-3	.	few
CASEPGTLGETQYF	TGTGCCAGTGAGCCCGGGACCTTGGGGGAGACCCAGTACTTC	TRBV28	TRBJ2-5	.	.
CASSSQGAHQPQHF	TGTGCCAGCAGCTCACAGGGGGCGCATCAGCCCCAGCATTTT	TRBV7-2	TRBJ1-5	TRBD1	few
CASSDDTYGYTF	TGTGCCAGCAGTGATGACACCTATGGCTACACCTTC	TRBV25-1	TRBJ1-2	.	.
CASSVGQAMNTGELFF	TGTGCCAGCTCCGTGGGACAGGCGATGAACACCGGGGAGCTGTTTTTT	TRBV18	TRBJ2-2	TRBD1	.
CASTRGDGELFF	TGTGCCAGCACGAGAGGGGACGGGGAGCTGTTTTTT	TRBV6-2/TRBV6-3	TRBJ2-2	.	many
CSASRSNSPLHF	TGCAGTGCTTCACGGTCTAATTCACCCCTCCACTTT	TRBV20-1	TRBJ1-6	.	few
CASSESGRGELFF	TGCGCCAGCAGTGAGTCTGGGCGAGGGGAGCTGTTTTTT	TRBV10-1	TRBJ2-2	.	few
CSARTPAGGFSYEQYF	TGCAGTGCTAGAACGCCAGCGGGAGGTTTCTCCTACGAGCAGTACTTC	TRBV20-1	TRBJ2-7	TRBD2	.
CARGGQGYEQYF	TGTGCCAGGGGGGGACAGGGGTACGAGCAGTACTTC	TRBV2	TRBJ2-7	TRBD1	.
CASSRPGLANYEQYF	TGTGCCAGCAGCAGACCGGGACTAGCGAATTACGAGCAGTACTTC	TRBV11-2	TRBJ2-7	TRBD2	.
CASSFNTGYTEAFF	TGTGCCAGCAGCTTCAACACAGGGTACACTGAAGCTTTCTTT	TRBV11-2	TRBJ1-1	.	.